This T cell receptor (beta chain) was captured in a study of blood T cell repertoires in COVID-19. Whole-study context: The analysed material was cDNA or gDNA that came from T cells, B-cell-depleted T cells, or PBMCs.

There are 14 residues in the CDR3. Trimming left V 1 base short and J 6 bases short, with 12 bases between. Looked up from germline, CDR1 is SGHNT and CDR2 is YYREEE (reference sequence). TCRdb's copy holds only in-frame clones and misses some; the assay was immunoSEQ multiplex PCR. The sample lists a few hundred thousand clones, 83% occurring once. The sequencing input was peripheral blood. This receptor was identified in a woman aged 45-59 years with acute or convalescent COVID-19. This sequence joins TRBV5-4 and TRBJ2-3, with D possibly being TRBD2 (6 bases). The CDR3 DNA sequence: TGTGCCAGCAGCTTGAGCGGGTGGGCCGATACGCAGTATTTT. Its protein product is CASSLSGWADTQYF.